This TCR beta chain was profiled in a study of blood T cell repertoires in COVID-19. For the study at large: The United States, Italy and Spain supplied acute and convalescent COVID-19 samples. PBMCs, B-cell-depleted T cells, or T cells were the source of the cDNA or gDNA that made up the material.

V lost 1 base and J lost 1, with 8 bases in between. Germline loops: CDR1 SGHRS, CDR2 YFSETQ. This CDR3 spans 14 amino acids. Original methodology: Nucleated cell counts were estimated from reference gene primer amplification. The repertoire was sequenced with immunoSEQ multiplex PCR; TCRdb's copy has only in-frame clones and lacks some. V and J calls and clone size are as listed in that table; D and trimming were resolved from the DNA. Of some 170,000 clones in the sample, around 76% were seen once. This chain uses TRBV5-1 with TRBJ1-1; D gene unclear. The TCR sequence derives from a woman aged 45 to 65 with active or convalescent COVID-19. Sequenced input: peripheral blood. The chain's CDR3 is CASSLNQANTEAFF. CDR3 sequence (DNA): TGCGCCAGCAGCTTGAACCAGGCGAACACTGAAGCTTTCTTT.